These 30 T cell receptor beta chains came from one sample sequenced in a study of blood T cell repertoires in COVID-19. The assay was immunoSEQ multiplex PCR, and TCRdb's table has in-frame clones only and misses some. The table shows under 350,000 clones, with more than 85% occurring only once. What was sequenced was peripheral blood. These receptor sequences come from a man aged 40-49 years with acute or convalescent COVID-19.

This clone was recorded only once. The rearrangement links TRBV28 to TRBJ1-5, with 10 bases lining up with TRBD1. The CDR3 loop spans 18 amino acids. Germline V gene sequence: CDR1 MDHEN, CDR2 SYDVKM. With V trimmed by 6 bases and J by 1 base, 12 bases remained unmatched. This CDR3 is CASSFPGQGLLSNQPQHF. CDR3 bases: TGTGCCAGCAGCTTCCCGGGACAGGGGCTGCTAAGCAATCAGCCCCAGCATTTT.

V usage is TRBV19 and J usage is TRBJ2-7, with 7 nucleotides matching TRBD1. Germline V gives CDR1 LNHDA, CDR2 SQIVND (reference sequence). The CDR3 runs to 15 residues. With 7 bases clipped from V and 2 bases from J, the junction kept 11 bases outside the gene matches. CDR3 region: CASKKTGTAPYEQYF. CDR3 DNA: TGTGCCAGTAAAAAAACCGGGACAGCACCCTACGAGCAGTACTTC.

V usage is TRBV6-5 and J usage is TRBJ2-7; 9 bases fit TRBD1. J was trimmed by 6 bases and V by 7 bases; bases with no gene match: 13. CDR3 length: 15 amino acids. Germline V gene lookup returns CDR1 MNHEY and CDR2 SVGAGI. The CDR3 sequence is CASTFRGTGLGEQYF. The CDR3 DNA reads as TGTGCCAGCACCTTTCGAGGGACAGGGCTGGGCGAGCAGTACTTC.

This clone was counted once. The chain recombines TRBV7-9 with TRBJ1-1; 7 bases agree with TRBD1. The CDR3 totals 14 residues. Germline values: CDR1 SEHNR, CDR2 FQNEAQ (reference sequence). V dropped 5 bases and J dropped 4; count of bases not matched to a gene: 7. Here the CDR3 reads CASSHTGVGTEAFF. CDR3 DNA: TGTGCCAGCAGCCATACAGGGGTGGGCACTGAAGCTTTCTTT.

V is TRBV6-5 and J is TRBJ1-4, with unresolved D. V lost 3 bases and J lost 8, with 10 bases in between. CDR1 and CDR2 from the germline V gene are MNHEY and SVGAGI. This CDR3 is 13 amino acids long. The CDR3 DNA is TGTGCCAGCAGTTATACAGTCGGCGAAAAACTGTTTTTT. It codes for CASSYTVGEKLFF.

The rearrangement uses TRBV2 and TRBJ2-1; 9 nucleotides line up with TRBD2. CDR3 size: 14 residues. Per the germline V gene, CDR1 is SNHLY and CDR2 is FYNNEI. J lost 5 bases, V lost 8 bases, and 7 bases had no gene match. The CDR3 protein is CASGPSGKHNEQFF. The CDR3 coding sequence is TGTGCCAGCGGCCCTAGCGGGAAGCACAATGAGCAGTTCTTC. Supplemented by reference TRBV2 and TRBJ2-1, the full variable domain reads EPEVTQTPSHQVTQMGQEVILRCVPISNHLYFYWYRQILGQKVEFLVSFYNNEISEKSEIFDDQFSVERPDGSNFTLKIRSTKLEDSAMYFCASGPSGKHNEQFFGPGTRLTVL.

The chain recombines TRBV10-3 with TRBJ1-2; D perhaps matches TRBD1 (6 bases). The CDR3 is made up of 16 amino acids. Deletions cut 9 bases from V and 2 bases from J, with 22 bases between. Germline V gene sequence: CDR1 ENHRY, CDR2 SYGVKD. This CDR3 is CAMAAQFGQTNYGYTF. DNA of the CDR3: TGTGCCATGGCCGCCCAGTTTGGACAGACCAACTATGGCTACACCTTC.

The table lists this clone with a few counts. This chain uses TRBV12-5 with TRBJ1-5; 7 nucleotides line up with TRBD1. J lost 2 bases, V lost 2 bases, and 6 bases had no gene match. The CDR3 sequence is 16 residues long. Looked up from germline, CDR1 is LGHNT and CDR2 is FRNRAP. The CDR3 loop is CASGLIQGQGNQPQHF. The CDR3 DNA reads TGTGCTAGTGGTTTGATACAAGGACAGGGCAATCAGCCCCAGCATTTT.

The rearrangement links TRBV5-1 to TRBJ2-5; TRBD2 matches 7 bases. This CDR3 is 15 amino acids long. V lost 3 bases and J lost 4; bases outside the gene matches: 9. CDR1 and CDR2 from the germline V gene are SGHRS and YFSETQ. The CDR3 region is CASSWGGGPSETQYF. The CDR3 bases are TGCGCCAGCAGCTGGGGCGGGGGACCCTCAGAGACCCAGTACTTC.

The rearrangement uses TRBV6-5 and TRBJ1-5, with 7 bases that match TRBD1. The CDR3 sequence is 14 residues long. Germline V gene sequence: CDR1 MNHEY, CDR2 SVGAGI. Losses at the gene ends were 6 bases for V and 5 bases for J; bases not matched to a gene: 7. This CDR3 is CASSRDRADQPQHF. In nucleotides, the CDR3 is TGTGCCAGCAGCCGCGACAGGGCGGATCAGCCCCAGCATTTT.

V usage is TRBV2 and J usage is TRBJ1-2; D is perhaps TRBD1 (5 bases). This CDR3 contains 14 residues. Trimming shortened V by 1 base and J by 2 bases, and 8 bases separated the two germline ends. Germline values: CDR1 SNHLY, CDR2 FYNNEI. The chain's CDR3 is CASSEGQLNYGYTF. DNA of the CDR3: TGTGCCAGCAGTGAAGGACAGCTAAACTATGGCTACACCTTC.

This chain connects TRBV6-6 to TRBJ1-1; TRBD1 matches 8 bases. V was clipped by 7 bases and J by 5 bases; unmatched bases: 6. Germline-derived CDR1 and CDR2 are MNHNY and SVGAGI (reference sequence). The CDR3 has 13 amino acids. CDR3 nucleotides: TGTGCCAGCACCCTACAGGGGGGGACTGAAGCTTTCTTT. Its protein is CASTLQGGTEAFF.

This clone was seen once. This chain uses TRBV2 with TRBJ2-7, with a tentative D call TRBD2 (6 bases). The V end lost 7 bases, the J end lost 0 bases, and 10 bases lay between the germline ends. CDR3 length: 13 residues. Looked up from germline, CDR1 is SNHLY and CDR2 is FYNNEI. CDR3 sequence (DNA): TGTGCCAGCAACGGGGGTTTCTCCTACGAGCAGTACTTC. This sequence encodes CASNGGFSYEQYF.

CDR3 amino acids: CASSPRDRVLGGEKLFF. CDR3 nucleotide sequence: TGTGCCAGCAGCCCCCGGGACAGGGTCCTGGGGGGTGAAAAACTGTTTTTT. This chain uses TRBV9 with TRBJ1-4, with 9 bases aligning to TRBD1. Unmatched junction bases numbered 14, after V lost 4 bases and J lost 7 bases. This CDR3 comprises 17 residues. Germline-derived CDR1 and CDR2 are SGDLS and YYNGEE.

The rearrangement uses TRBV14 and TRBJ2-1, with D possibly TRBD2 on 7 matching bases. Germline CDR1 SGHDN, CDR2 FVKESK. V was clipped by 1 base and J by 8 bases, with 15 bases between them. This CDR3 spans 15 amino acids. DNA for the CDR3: TGTGCCAGCAGCCAAGGGTCCGGGGGGCGGGATGAGCAGTTCTTC. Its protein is CASSQGSGGRDEQFF.

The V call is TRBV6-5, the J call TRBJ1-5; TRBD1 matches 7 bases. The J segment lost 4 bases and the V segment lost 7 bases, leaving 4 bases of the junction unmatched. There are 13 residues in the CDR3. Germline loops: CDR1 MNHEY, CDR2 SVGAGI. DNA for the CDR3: TGTGCCAGCATCCAGGGGGTGAATCAGCCCCAGCATTTT. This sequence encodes CASIQGVNQPQHF.

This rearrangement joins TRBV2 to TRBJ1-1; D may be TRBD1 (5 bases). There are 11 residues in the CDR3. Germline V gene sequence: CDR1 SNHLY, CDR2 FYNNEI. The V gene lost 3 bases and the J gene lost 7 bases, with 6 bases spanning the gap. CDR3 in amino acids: CASSEGGEAFF. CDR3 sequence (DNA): TGTGCCAGCAGTGAGGGGGGTGAAGCTTTCTTT.

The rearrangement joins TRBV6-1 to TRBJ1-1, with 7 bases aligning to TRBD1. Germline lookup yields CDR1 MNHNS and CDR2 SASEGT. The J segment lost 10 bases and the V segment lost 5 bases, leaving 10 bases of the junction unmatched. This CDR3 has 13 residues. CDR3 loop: CASSSLGGRGAFF. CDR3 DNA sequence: TGTGCCAGCAGTTCCTTAGGGGGCCGAGGAGCTTTCTTT.

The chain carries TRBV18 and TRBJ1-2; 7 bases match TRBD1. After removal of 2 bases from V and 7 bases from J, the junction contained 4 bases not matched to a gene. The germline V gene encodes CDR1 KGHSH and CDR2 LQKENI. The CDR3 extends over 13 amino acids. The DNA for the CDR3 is TGTGCCAGCTCACCAGATGAGGGGGCTGGCTACACCTTC. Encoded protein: CASSPDEGAGYTF.

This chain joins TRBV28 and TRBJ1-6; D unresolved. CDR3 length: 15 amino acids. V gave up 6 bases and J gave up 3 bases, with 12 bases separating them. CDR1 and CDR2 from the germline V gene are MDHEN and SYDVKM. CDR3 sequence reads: CASSLGGNYNSPLHF. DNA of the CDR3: TGTGCCAGCAGCCTAGGAGGGAACTATAATTCACCCCTCCACTTT.

The chain's CDR3 is CASSEARGQGSPLHF. The DNA of the CDR3 is TGTGCCAGCAGTGAAGCGCGGGGGCAAGGGTCACCCCTCCACTTT. The chain joins TRBV2 to TRBJ1-6; weak D call: TRBD1 (6 bases). CDR1 is SNHLY, CDR2 FYNNEI, per germline. The CDR3 extends over 15 amino acids. V lost 0 bases and J 10 bases, leaving 13 bases between the germline ends. Based on the CDR3 plus reference TRBV2 and TRBJ1-6, the full variable domain is EPEVTQTPSHQVTQMGQEVILRCVPISNHLYFYWYRQILGQKVEFLVSFYNNEISEKSEIFDDQFSVERPDGSNFTLKIRSTKLEDSAMYFCASSEARGQGSPLHFGNGTRLTVT.

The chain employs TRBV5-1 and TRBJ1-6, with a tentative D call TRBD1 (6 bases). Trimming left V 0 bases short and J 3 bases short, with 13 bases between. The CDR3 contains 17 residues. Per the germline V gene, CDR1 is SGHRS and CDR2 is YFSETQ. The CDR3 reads CASSLAPGEGYNSPLHF. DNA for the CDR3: TGCGCCAGCAGCTTGGCCCCAGGGGAAGGCTATAATTCACCCCTCCACTTT.

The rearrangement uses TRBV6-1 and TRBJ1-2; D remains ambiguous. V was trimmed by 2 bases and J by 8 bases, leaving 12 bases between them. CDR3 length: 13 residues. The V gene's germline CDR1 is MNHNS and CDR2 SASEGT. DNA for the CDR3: TGTGCCAGCAGTGAACCGGGATTCGGCGGCTACACCTTC. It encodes CASSEPGFGGYTF.

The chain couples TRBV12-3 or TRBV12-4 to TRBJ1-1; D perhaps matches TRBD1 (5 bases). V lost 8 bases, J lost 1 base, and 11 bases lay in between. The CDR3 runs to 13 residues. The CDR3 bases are TGTGCCAGCCGGAATCAGGGGAACACTGAAGCTTTCTTT. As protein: CASRNQGNTEAFF.

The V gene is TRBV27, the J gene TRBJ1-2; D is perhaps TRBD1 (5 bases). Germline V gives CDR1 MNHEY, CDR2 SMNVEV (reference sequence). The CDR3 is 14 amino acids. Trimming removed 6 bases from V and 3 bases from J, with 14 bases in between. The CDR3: CASRAYRMDYGYTF. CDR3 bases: TGTGCCAGCAGGGCTTACAGGATGGACTATGGCTACACCTTC.

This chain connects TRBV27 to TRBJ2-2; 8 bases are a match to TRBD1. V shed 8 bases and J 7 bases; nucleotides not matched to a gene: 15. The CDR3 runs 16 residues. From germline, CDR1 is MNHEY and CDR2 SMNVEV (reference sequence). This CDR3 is CASGPRAGGESGELFF. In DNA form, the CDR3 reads TGTGCCAGCGGACCTCGGGCAGGGGGCGAGAGCGGGGAGCTGTTTTTT.

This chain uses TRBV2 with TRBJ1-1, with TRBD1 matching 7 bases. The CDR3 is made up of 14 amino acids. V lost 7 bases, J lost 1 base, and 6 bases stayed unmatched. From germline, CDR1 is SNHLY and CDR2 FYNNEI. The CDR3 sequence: CASTTGTANTEAFF. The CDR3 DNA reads TGTGCCAGCACCACCGGGACAGCGAACACTGAAGCTTTCTTT.

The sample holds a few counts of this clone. CDR3 in DNA: TGTGCCAGCAGTGTACTGGCAGGGAGGTTGGATGGCTACACCTTC. It translates to CASSVLAGRLDGYTF. This chain joins TRBV21-1 and TRBJ1-2. TRBV21-1 has pseudogene status. The CDR3 is 15 amino acids.

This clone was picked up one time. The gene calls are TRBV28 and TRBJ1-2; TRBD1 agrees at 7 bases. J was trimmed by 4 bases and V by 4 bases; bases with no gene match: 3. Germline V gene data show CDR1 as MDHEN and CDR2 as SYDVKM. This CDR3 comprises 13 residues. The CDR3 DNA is TGTGCCAGCAGTTGGGACAGCCTCTATGGCTACACCTTC. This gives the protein CASSWDSLYGYTF.

The CDR3 loop is CAWSVGGATSRGYTF. DNA for the CDR3: TGTGCCTGGAGTGTAGGGGGGGCTACCTCCCGTGGCTACACCTTC. The chain employs TRBV30 and TRBJ1-2; tentatively, D is TRBD1 (6 bases). V was cut by 0 bases and J by 7 bases, with 18 bases left in between. CDR3 size: 15 residues. Germline values: CDR1 GTSNPN, CDR2 SVGIG (reference sequence).